Shown below are 18 T cell receptor beta chains from a single sample sequenced in a study of spatial heterogeneity in lung cancer. TCRdb passed the 5' RACE reads through MiXCR, listing each CDR3 protein once. The table records tens of thousands of distinct CDR3 sequences, 8.4% of them present only once. The time point here: sample taken at primary tumor resection. Unsorted samples of tumor, nontumor lung or frozen PBMC had their whole RNA sequenced. Sequenced material: PBMCs, taken at surgery. The receptors derive from a female donor with early-stage non-small cell lung cancer.

This clonotype showed up just a few times. This chain connects TRBV4-2 to TRBJ1-3; D call uncertain. The CDR3 runs 15 residues. Germline CDR1 LGHNA, CDR2 YNFKEQ. The ends were cut back, 0 bases at V and 0 bases at J, with 6 bases in the middle. The CDR3 sequence is CASSQDKPSGNTIYF. DNA of the CDR3: TGTGCCAGCAGCCAAGATAAACCCTCTGGAAACACCATATATTTT.

In DNA, the CDR3 is TGTGCCAGCAGGTCGGGAGGGAGCCCCGGGGAGCTGTTTTTT. Its protein product is CASRSGGSPGELFF. The rearrangement uses TRBV27 and TRBJ2-2; TRBD2 matches 8 bases. Germline CDR1 MNHEY, CDR2 SMNVEV (reference sequence). With 6 bases clipped from V and 6 bases from J, the junction kept 6 bases outside the gene matches. This CDR3 has 14 residues.

As regards this clonotype: The germline gene is not matched at one end of the junction; a read error may be the cause. The chain is built from TRBV14 and TRBJ1-1, with D tentatively TRBD1 (5 bases). CDR3 size: 18 residues. In germline, CDR1 is SGHDN, CDR2 FVKESK. This CDR3 reads CASSQDWLLTALFTEALF. Here the CDR3 DNA reads TGTGCCAGCAGCCAAGATTGGTTGTTGACAGCACTGTTCACTGAAGCTCTCTTT.

This clonotype came up many times. CDR3: CSASDPGAGANVLTF. The CDR3 DNA reads TGCAGTGCTAGCGATCCGGGCGCTGGGGCCAACGTCCTGACTTTC. The chain combines TRBV20-1 with TRBJ2-6; D not resolved. The germline V gene encodes CDR1 DFQATT and CDR2 SNEGSKA (reference sequence). CDR3 length equals 15 residues. V was clipped by 3 bases and J by 2 bases, with 11 bases between them.

This clonotype turned up a few times. The V call is TRBV6-6, the J call TRBJ1-5; D uncertain. Germline loops: CDR1 MNHNY, CDR2 SVGAGI (reference sequence). The CDR3 extends over 13 amino acids. Trimming took off 2 bases at V and 12 bases at J, with 14 bases between the two ends. CDR3 bases: TGTGCCAGCAGTTACCGGAGAGAGAGCTACCAGCATTTT. Translation gives CASSYRRESYQHF.

This clonotype was counted a few times. V gene TRBV18 combines with J gene TRBJ2-1; 7 bases line up with TRBD2. V dropped 6 bases and J dropped 2; count of bases not matched to a gene: 10. This CDR3 spans 16 amino acids. Germline V gives CDR1 KGHSH, CDR2 LQKENI. CDR3 residues: CASSREAGTPYNEQFF. CDR3 sequence (DNA): TGTGCCAGCTCGCGCGAAGCGGGAACTCCCTACAATGAGCAGTTCTTC.

This clonotype has at least ten counts. This chain connects TRBV11-2 to TRBJ2-1; D uncertain. Between the trimmed V and J ends, which lost 0 bases and 6 bases, there was a span of 6 bases. CDR1 SGHAT and CDR2 FQNNGV come from the germline V gene. The CDR3 is 13 amino acids. The chain's CDR3 is CASSLDRSNEQFF. The CDR3 region has the DNA TGTGCCAGCAGCTTAGATAGGAGCAATGAGCAGTTCTTC. The full variable domain, rest sourced from reference TRBV11-2 and TRBJ2-1, is EAGVAQSPRYKIIEKRQSVAFWCNPISGHATLYWYQQILGQGPKLLIQFQNNGVVDDSQLPKDRFSAERLKGVDSTLKIQPAKLEDSAVYLCASSLDRSNEQFFGPGTRLTVL.

This clonotype was recorded a few times. This CDR3 reads CSARNRDSYGYTF. DNA of the CDR3: TGCAGTGCTAGAAACCGGGACAGCTATGGCTACACCTTC. The rearrangement links TRBV20-1 to TRBJ1-2; 7 bases are shared with TRBD1. Germline trimming cut 2 bases from V and 4 bases from J; bases unmatched to any gene: 4. CDR1 is DFQATT and CDR2 is SNEGSKA in the germline V gene (reference sequence). The CDR3 extends over 13 amino acids.

This clonotype was seen only a few times. CDR3 sequence: CASRLQVSSEQYV. The CDR3 nucleotides read TGTGCCAGCAGGTTACAGGTCTCCTCCGAGCAGTACGTC. V usage is TRBV6-5 and J usage is TRBJ2-7; possible D gene TRBD1, 5 bases. Germline CDR1 reads MNHEY; CDR2 reads SVGAGI. The CDR3 runs 13 residues.

In this sample, this clonotype turned up many times. The gene calls are TRBV28 and TRBJ2-1; tentative D call: TRBD1 (9 bases). The CDR3 length is 21 residues. Trimming removed 5 bases at V and 4 bases at J, with 33 bases between. The germline CDR1 and CDR2 sequences are MDHEN and SYDVKM. This CDR3 is CASSPWDRVSGSIGLYNEQFF. As DNA, the CDR3 is TGTGCCAGCAGTCCCTGGGACAGGGTCAGCGGGAGTATCGGCCTGTACAATGAGCAGTTCTTC. Full variable domain (outside the CDR3, taken from reference TRBV28 and TRBJ2-1): DVKVTQSSRYLVKRTGEKVFLECVQDMDHENMFWYRQDPGLGLRLIYFSYDVKMKEKGDIPEGYSVSREKKERFSLILESASTNQTSMYLCASSPWDRVSGSIGLYNEQFFGPGTRLTVL.

At least ten counts were recorded for this clonotype. V gene TRBV5-1 combines with J gene TRBJ2-3; 7 bases match TRBD1. The ends lost 4 bases at V and 0 bases at J; junction bases unmatched: 2. The CDR3 has 14 amino acids. The germline gives CDR1 SGHRS, CDR2 YFSETQ. DNA for the CDR3: TGCGCCAGCAGCCCGGGACAGAGCACAGATACGCAGTATTTT. Amino acid sequence: CASSPGQSTDTQYF. Full variable domain (missing parts from reference TRBV5-1 and TRBJ2-3): KAGVTQTPRYLIKTRGQQVTLSCSPISGHRSVSWYQQTPGQGLQFLFEYFSETQRNKGNFPGRFSGRQFSNSRSEMNVSTLELGDSALYLCASSPGQSTDTQYFGPGTRLTVL.

This clonotype qualifies as medium-sized (0.01 to 0.1%). V and J are TRBV3-1 and TRBJ2-5; D unclear. Trimming removed 0 bases from V and 7 bases from J, with 0 bases in between. The CDR3 has 10 amino acids. The germline CDR1 and CDR2 sequences are LGHDT and YNNKEL (reference sequence). The CDR3 reads CASSQETQYF. The DNA of the CDR3 is TGTGCCAGCAGCCAAGAGACCCAGTACTTC.

This clonotype showed up many times. This sequence joins TRBV9 and TRBJ2-3; D unclear. The CDR3 contains 13 residues. Trimming left V 0 bases short and J 3 bases short, with 5 bases between. Germline CDR1 SGDLS, CDR2 YYNGEE. The CDR3 sequence: CASSVVGTDTQYF. In DNA, the CDR3 is TGTGCCAGCAGCGTAGTGGGGACAGATACGCAGTATTTT.

Within the sample, this clonotype is large. The chain combines TRBV6-2 or TRBV6-3 with TRBJ2-5; TRBD1 matches 9 bases. This CDR3 has 14 amino acids. Germline CDR1 is MNHEY and CDR2 is SVGEGT. V lost 3 bases to trimming and J lost 4 bases; unmatched junction nucleotides: 3. CDR3 region: CASSYVDRGETQYF. For the CDR3, the DNA is TGTGCCAGCAGTTATGTGGACAGGGGAGAGACCCAGTACTTC.

In this sample, this clonotype turned up a few times. The V gene is TRBV6-1, the J gene TRBJ2-2; 10 bases are shared with TRBD1. Germline V gives CDR1 MNHNS, CDR2 SASEGT. The CDR3 consists of 15 residues. With V trimmed by 5 bases and J by 7 bases, 7 bases remained unmatched. This CDR3 reads CASSKTGGVDGELFF. For the CDR3, the DNA is TGTGCCAGCAGTAAGACAGGGGGCGTAGACGGGGAGCTGTTTTTT.

The table lists this clonotype with a few counts. The chain recombines TRBV20-1 with TRBJ2-3; 9 nucleotides match TRBD2. With 5 bases clipped from V and 2 bases from J, the junction kept 11 bases outside the gene matches. Germline CDR1 is DFQATT and CDR2 is SNEGSKA (reference sequence). This CDR3 is 16 amino acids long. For the CDR3, the DNA is TGCAGTGCTGCACCGACTAGCGGTTATCTCACAGATACGCAGTATTTT. Translated, it gives CSAAPTSGYLTDTQYF.

This clonotype was counted a few times. The chain is built from TRBV13 and TRBJ1-1, with 7 nucleotides matching TRBD1. V dropped 6 bases and J dropped 1; count of bases not matched to a gene: 8. Germline values: CDR1 PRHDT, CDR2 FYEKMQ (reference sequence). There are 15 residues in the CDR3. The CDR3 loop reads CASSQQGRGNTEAFF. Written as DNA, the CDR3 is TGTGCCAGCAGTCAACAGGGGCGTGGGAACACTGAAGCTTTCTTT.

Of note for this clonotype: This may be a read error: a much more frequent sequence differs by one nucleotide. The chain recombines TRBV5-1 with TRBJ2-1, with 9 bases that match TRBD1. Germline V gene data show CDR1 as SGHRS and CDR2 as YFSETQ. The CDR3 is 16 residues long. This CDR3 reads CANSPAQGAGYNEQFF. In nucleotides, the CDR3 is TGCGCCAACAGCCCTGCACAGGGGGCTGGATACAATGAGCAGTTCTTC.